Shown below are 8 T cell receptor beta chains from a single sample sequenced in a study of patients and donors after allogeneic stem cell transplantation. TCRdb re-analysed the RT-PCR reads in MiXCR, keeping a single row per CDR3 protein. The table shows about 400,000 distinct CDR3 sequences, with more than 15% occurring only once. Material: blood, either unsorted or a sorted T cell fraction (not recorded which). These receptors came from a human donor who was either an allogeneic HSCT recipient or a stem cell or donor lymphocyte infusion donor (not recorded which). It is not recorded whose cells these are; they may come from a transplant donor.

This clonotype occurred many times. The chain combines TRBV25-1 with TRBJ2-1; no firm D call. Germline V lookup: CDR1 MGHDK, CDR2 SYGVNS. V shed 6 bases and J shed 3 bases, with 3 bases lying between them. The CDR3 totals 11 residues. As DNA, the CDR3 is TGTGCCAGCAGAGACTACAATGAGCAGTTCTTC. Translation: CASRDYNEQFF.

This chain joins TRBV4-1 and TRBJ1-4; D not resolved. The CDR3 contains 19 residues. V was clipped by 4 bases and J by 3 bases, with 24 bases between them. Germline assignment: CDR1 MGHRA and CDR2 YSYEKL. CDR3 DNA: TGCGCCAGCAGCCTTGTTATGGTCGGAGAGATCGCAGCTAATGAAAAACTGTTTTTT. The encoded protein is CASSLVMVGEIAANEKLFF.

This clonotype was observed a few times. This chain links TRBV5-5 with TRBJ1-2; TRBD1 might be the D (6 bases). Per germline, CDR1 SGHKS and CDR2 YYEKEE (reference sequence). This CDR3 has 14 residues. V was pared by 3 bases and J by 3 bases, with 12 bases between. CDR3 sequence (DNA): TGTGCCAGCAGCTATACAGGGAGCGACTATGGCTACACCTTC. Residues: CASSYTGSDYGYTF.

This clonotype was seen a handful of times. The gene calls are TRBV7-9 and TRBJ2-1; 7 bases line up with TRBD2. Germline V gene data show CDR1 as SEHNR and CDR2 as FQNEAQ (reference sequence). CDR3 length equals 15 residues. The V segment lost 3 bases and the J segment 9 bases; nucleotides outside the gene matches: 11. In DNA, the CDR3 is TGTGCCAGCAGCTTGCAGCGGGGAAAGACGGGTGAGCAGTTCTTC. Encoded protein: CASSLQRGKTGEQFF.

A few counts support this clonotype. The chain carries TRBV7-9 and TRBJ1-1; a possible D gene is TRBD1 (6 bases). V was cut by 5 bases and J by 1 base, with 11 bases left in between. CDR3 length equals 14 residues. Looked up from germline, CDR1 is SEHNR and CDR2 is FQNEAQ (reference sequence). The chain's CDR3 is CASSPPGANTEAFF. As DNA, the CDR3 is TGTGCCAGCAGCCCCCCGGGGGCGAACACTGAAGCTTTCTTT.

The chain links TRBV5-1 to TRBJ2-2, with TRBD1 identical over 8 bases. From germline, CDR1 is SGHRS and CDR2 YFSETQ. The V and J ends lost 9 bases and 5 bases, in that order; junction bases with no gene match: 9. The CDR3 loop spans 14 amino acids. The CDR3 sequence is CAIRRGLETGELFF. The CDR3 nucleotides read TGCGCCATTCGCAGGGGGCTTGAAACCGGGGAGCTGTTTTTT.

V usage is TRBV6-5 and J usage is TRBJ2-7; D is perhaps TRBD2 (5 bases). CDR3 size: 15 residues. CDR1 is MNHEY and CDR2 is SVGAGI in the germline V gene. V lost 0 bases and J 3 bases, leaving 12 bases between the germline ends. CDR3 DNA sequence: TGTGCCAGCAGTTACTCCTGGACTGAGGGCTACGAGCAGTACTTC. This translates into CASSYSWTEGYEQYF.

This clonotype was picked up many times. This chain uses TRBV27 with TRBJ2-1, with 7 bases aligning to TRBD2. Trimming at V came to 2 bases and at J to 4 bases, leaving 2 bases not matched to a gene. The germline V gene encodes CDR1 MNHEY and CDR2 SMNVEV (reference sequence). There are 14 residues in the CDR3. Written as DNA, the CDR3 is TGTGCCAGCAGTTTAGCGGGAGCTTACAATGAGCAGTTCTTC. Its protein product is CASSLAGAYNEQFF.